The T cell receptor (beta chain) described here comes from a study of blood T cell repertoires in COVID-19. Across the whole study: Acute and convalescent COVID-19 samples came from the United States, Italy and Spain. The analysed material was cDNA or gDNA that came from T cells, B-cell-depleted T cells, or PBMCs.

Per the original data handling: Amplifying reference gene primers gave estimates of nucleated cell counts. The protocol was immunoSEQ multiplex PCR, while the TCRdb copy is restricted to in-frame clones and leaves out a portion. V and J calls and clone size come straight from that table; D and trimming were deduced from the DNA. The table has roughly 62,000 clones, about 87% seen once. This CDR3 contains 14 residues. Germline lookup yields CDR1 SEHNR and CDR2 FQNEAQ (reference sequence). V was cut by 2 bases and J by 4 bases, with 8 bases left in between. This clone showed up just a few times. In the same sample, other DNA sequences code for this CDR3.

The chain joins TRBV7-9 to TRBJ2-2, with D unclear. Sequences were obtained from peripheral blood. The sequence derives from a human donor with active COVID-19. The donor label of this sample is uncertain. The CDR3 DNA reads as TGTGCCAGCAGCTTAAGCCTGCCCACCGGGGAGCTGTTTTTT. It is translated as CASSLSLPTGELFF.